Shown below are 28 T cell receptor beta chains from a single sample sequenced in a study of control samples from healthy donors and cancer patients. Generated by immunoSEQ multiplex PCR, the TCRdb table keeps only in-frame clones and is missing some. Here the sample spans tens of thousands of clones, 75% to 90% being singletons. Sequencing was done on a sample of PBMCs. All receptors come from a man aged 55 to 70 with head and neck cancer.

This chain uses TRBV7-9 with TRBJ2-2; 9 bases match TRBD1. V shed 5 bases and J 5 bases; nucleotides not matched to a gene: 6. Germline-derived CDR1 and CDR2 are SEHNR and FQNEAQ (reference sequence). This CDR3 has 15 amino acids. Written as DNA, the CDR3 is TGTGCCAGCAGCGCCGGGACAGGGTTAACCGGGGAGCTGTTTTTT. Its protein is CASSAGTGLTGELFF.

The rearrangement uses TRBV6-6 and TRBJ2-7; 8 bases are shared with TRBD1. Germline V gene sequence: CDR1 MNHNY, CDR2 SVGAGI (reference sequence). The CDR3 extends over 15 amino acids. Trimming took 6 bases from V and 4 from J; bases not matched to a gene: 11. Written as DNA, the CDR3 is TGTGCCAGCAGCCATCGACAGGGGAACTCGTACGAGCAGTACTTC. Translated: CASSHRQGNSYEQYF.

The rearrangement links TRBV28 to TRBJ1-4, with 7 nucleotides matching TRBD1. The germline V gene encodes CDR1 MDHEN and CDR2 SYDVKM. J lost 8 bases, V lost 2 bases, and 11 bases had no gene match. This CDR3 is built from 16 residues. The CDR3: CASSLPVTGSKEKLFF. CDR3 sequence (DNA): TGTGCCAGCAGTTTACCTGTGACAGGGAGTAAGGAAAAACTGTTTTTT.

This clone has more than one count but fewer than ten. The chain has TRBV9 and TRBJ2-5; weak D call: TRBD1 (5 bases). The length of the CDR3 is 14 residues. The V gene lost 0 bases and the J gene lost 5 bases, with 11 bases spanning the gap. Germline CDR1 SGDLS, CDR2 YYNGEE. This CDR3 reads CASSVGGLRETQYF. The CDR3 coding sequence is TGTGCCAGCAGCGTAGGGGGCCTCCGTGAGACCCAGTACTTC.

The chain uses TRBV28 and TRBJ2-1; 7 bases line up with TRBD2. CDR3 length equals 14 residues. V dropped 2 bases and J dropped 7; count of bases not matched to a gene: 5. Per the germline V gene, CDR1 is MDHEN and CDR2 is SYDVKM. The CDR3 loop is CASSLGRVPNEQFF. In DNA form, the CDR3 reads TGTGCCAGCAGTTTAGGGAGGGTTCCGAATGAGCAGTTCTTC.

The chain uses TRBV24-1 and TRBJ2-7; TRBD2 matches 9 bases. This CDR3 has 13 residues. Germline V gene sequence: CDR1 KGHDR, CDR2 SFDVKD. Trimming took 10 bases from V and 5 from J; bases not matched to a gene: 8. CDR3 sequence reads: CATSRAGGHEQYF. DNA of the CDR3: TGTGCCACATCCCGAGCGGGAGGCCACGAGCAGTACTTC.

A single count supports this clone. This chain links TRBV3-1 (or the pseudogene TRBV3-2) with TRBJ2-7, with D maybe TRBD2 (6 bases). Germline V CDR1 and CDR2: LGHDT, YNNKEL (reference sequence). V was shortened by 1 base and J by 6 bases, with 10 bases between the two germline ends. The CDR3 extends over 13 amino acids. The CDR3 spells CASSQGRGPEQYF. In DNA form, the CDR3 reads TGTGCCAGCAGCCAAGGGAGGGGACCCGAGCAGTACTTC.

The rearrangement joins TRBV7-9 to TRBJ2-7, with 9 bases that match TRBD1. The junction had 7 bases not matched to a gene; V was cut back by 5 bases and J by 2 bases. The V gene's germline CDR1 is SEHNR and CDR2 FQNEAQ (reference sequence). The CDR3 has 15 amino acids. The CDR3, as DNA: TGTGCCAGCAGCCTTCAGGGACAGGGCGCCTACGAGCAGTACTTC. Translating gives CASSLQGQGAYEQYF.

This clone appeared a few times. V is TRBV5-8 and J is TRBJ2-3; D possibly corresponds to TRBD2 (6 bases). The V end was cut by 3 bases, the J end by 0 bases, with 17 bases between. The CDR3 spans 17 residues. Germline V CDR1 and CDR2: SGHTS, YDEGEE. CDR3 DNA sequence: TGTGCCAGCAGCTCATCCGCTGGGAGGAAGAGCACAGATACGCAGTATTTT. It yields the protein CASSSSAGRKSTDTQYF. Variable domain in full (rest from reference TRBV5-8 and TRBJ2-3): EAGVTQSPTHLIKTRGQQATLRCSPISGHTSVYWYQQALGLGLQFLLWYDEGEERNRGNFPPRFSGRQFPNYSSELNVNALELEDSALYLCASSSSAGRKSTDTQYFGPGTRLTVL.

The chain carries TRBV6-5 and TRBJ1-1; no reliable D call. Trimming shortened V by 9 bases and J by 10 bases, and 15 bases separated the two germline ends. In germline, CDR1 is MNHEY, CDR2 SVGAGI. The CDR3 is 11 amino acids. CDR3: CASQKGRVAFF. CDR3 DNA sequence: TGTGCCAGTCAGAAGGGAAGGGTAGCTTTCTTT.

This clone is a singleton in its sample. The CDR3 sequence is CAWSGAASGSASEQFF. CDR3 sequence (DNA): TGTGCCTGGAGTGGCGCCGCTAGCGGGAGTGCTAGTGAGCAGTTCTTC. The gene calls are TRBV30 and TRBJ2-1; TRBD2 matches at 10 bases. Per the germline V gene, CDR1 is GTSNPN and CDR2 is SVGIG (reference sequence). The J segment lost 9 bases and the V segment lost 1 base, leaving 12 bases of the junction unmatched. The CDR3 extends over 16 amino acids. Full variable domain (remainder filled in from reference TRBV30 and TRBJ2-1): SQTIHQWPATLVQPVGSPLSLECTVEGTSNPNLYWYRQAAGRGLQLLFYSVGIGQISSEVPQNLSASRPQDRQFILSSKKLLLSDSGFYLCAWSGAASGSASEQFFGPGTRLTVL.

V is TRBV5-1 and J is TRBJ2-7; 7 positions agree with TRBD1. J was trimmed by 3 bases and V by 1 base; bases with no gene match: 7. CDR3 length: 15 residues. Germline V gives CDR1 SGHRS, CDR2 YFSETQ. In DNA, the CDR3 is TGCGCCAGCAGCTTGACCCTAACAGGGGACTACGAGCAGTACTTC. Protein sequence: CASSLTLTGDYEQYF.

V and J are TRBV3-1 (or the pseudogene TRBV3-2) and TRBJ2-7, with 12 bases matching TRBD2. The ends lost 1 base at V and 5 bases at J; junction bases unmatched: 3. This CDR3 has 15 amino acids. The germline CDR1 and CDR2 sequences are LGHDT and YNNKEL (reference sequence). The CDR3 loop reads CASSQVPSGGDEQYF. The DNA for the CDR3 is TGTGCCAGCAGCCAAGTCCCTAGCGGGGGGGACGAGCAGTACTTC.

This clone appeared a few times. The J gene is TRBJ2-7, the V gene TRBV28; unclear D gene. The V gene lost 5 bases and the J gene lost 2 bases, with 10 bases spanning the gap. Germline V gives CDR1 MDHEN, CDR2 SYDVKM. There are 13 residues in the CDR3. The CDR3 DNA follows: TGTGCCAGCAGTCTTCGGACCCCCTACGAGCAGTACTTC. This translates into CASSLRTPYEQYF.

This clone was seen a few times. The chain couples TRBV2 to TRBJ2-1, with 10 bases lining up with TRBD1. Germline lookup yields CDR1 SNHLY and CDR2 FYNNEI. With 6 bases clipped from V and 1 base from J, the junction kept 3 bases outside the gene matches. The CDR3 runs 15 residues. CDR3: CASSKDRGSYNEQFF. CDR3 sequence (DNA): TGTGCCAGCAGCAAGGACAGGGGGTCCTACAATGAGCAGTTCTTC.

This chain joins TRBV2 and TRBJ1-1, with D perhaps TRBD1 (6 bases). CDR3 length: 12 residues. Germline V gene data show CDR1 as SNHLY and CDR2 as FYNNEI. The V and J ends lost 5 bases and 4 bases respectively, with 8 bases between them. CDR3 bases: TGTGCCAGCAGTTGGGGGGCCACTGAAGCTTTCTTT. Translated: CASSWGATEAFF. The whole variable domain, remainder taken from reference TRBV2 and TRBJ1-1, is EPEVTQTPSHQVTQMGQEVILRCVPISNHLYFYWYRQILGQKVEFLVSFYNNEISEKSEIFDDQFSVERPDGSNFTLKIRSTKLEDSAMYFCASSWGATEAFFGQGTRLTVV.

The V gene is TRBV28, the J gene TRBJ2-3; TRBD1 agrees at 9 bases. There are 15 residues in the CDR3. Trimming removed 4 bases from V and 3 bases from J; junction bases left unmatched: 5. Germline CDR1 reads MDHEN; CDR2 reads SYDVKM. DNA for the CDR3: TGTGCCAGCAGTTCAGAGGGACAGGGAACAGATACGCAGTATTTT. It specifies CASSSEGQGTDTQYF.

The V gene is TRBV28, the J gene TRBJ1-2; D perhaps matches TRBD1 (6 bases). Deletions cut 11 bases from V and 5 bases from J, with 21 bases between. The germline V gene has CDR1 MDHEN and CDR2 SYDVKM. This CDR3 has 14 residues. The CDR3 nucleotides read TGTGCCTCGGGGGCCCTGGCAGGATTATATGGCTACACCTTC. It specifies CASGALAGLYGYTF.

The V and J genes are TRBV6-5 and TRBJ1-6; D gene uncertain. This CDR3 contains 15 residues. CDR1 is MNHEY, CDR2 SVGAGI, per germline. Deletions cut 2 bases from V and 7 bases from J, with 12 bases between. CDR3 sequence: CASSYNGLLNSPLHF. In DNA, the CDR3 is TGTGCCAGCAGTTACAATGGACTGCTCAATTCACCCCTCCACTTT.

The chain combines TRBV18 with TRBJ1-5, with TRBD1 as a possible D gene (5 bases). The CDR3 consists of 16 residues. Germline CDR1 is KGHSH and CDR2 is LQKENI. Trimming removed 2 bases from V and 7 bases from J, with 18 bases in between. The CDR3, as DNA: TGTGCCAGCTCACCAAATATGGCGGGGGGATCACAGCCCCAGCATTTT. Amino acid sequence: CASSPNMAGGSQPQHF.

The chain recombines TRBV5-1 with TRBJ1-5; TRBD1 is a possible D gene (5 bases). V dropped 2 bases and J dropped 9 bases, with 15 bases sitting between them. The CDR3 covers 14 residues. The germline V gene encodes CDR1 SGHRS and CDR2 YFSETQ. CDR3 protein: CASSFGGGSSPQHF. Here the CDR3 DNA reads TGCGCCAGCAGCTTTGGGGGGGGGAGTTCGCCCCAGCATTTT. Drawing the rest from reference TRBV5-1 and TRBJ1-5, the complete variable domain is KAGVTQTPRYLIKTRGQQVTLSCSPISGHRSVSWYQQTPGQGLQFLFEYFSETQRNKGNFPGRFSGRQFSNSRSEMNVSTLELGDSALYLCASSFGGGSSPQHFGDGTRLSIL.

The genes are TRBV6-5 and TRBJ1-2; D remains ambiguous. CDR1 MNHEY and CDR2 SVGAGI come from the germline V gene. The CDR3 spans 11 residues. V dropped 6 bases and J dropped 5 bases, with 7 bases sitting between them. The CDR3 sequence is CASRIGYGYTF. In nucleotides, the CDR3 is TGTGCCAGCAGAATAGGGTATGGCTACACCTTC.

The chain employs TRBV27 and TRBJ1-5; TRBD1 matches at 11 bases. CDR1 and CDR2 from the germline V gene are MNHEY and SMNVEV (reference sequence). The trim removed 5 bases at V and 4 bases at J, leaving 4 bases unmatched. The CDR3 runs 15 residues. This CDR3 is CASSRDRGVNQPQHF. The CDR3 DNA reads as TGTGCCAGCAGTCGGGACAGGGGGGTGAATCAGCCCCAGCATTTT.

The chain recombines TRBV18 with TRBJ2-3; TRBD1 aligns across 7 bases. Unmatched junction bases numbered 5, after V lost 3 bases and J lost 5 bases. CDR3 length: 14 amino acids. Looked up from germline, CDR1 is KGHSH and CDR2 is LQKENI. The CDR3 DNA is TGTGCCAGCTCACCCACAGGGGCCCGAGATACGCAGTATTTT. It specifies CASSPTGARDTQYF.

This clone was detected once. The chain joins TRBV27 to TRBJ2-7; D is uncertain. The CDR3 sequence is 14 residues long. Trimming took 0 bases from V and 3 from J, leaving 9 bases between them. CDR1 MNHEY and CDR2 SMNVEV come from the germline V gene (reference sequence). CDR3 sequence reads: CASSLSRQNYEQYF. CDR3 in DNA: TGTGCCAGCAGTTTATCGAGGCAGAACTACGAGCAGTACTTC.

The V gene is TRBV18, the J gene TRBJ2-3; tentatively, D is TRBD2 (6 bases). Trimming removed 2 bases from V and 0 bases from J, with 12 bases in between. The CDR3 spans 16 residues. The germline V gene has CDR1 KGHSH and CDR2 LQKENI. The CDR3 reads CASSPIAELSTDTQYF. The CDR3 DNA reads TGTGCCAGCTCACCAATAGCGGAACTTAGCACAGATACGCAGTATTTT.

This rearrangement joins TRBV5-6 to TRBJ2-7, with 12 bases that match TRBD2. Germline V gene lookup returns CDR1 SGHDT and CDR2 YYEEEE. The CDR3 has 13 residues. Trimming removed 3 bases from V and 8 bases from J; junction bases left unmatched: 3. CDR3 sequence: CASSSGLAGKQYF. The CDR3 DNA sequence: TGTGCCAGCAGCTCCGGACTAGCGGGAAAGCAGTACTTC.

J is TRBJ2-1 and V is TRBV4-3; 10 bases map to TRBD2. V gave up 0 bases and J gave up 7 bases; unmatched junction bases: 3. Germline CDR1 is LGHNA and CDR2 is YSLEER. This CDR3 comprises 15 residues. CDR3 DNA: TGCGCCAGCAGCCAAGATGGACTAGCGGCGAATGAGCAGTTCTTC. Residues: CASSQDGLAANEQFF.